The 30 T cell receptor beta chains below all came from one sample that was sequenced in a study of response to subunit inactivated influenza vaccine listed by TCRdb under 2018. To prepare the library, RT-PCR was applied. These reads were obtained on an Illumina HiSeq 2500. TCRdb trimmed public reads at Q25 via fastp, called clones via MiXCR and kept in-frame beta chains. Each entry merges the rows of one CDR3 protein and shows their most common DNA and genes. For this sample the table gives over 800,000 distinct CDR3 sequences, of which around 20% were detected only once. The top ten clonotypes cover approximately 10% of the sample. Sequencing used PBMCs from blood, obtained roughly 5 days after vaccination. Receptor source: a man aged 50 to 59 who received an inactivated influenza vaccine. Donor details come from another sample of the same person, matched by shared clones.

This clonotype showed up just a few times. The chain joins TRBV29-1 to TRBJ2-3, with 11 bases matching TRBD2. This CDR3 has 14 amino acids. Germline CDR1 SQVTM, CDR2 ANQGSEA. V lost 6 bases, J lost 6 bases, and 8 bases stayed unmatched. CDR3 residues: CSVLPSGRTDTQYF. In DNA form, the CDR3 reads TGCAGCGTCCTTCCTAGCGGGAGGACGGATACGCAGTATTTT.

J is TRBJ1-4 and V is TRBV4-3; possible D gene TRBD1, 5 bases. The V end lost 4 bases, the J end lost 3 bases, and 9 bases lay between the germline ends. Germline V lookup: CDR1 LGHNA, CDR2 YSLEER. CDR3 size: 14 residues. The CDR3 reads CASSPGGPNEKLFF. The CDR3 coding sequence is TGCGCCAGCAGCCCCGGGGGTCCTAATGAAAAACTGTTTTTT.

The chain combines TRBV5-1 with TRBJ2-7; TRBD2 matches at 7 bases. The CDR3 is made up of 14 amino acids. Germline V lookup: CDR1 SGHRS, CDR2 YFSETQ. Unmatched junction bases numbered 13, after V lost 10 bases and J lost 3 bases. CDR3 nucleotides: TGCGCCGGCTGGGAGGGCAGGTACCACTACGAGCAGTACTTC. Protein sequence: CAGWEGRYHYEQYF.

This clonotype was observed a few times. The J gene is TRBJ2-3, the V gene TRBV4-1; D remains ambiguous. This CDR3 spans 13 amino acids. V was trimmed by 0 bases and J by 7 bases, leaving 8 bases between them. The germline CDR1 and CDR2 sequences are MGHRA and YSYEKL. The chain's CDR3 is CASSQEIQYTQYF. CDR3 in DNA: TGCGCCAGCAGCCAAGAAATACAGTATACGCAGTATTTT.

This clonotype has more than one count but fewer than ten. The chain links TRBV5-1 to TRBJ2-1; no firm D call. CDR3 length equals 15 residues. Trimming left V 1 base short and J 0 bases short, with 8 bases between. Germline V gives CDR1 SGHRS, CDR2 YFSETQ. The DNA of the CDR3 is TGCGCCAGCAGCTTGCTCCAGAGCTCCTACAATGAGCAGTTCTTC. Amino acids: CASSLLQSSYNEQFF.

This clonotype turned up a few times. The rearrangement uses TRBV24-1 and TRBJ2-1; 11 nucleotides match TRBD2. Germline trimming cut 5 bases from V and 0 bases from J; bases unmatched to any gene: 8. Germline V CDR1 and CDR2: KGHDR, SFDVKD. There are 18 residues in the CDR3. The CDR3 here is CATSGSSGRTGSYNEQFF. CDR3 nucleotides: TGTGCCACCAGTGGTTCTAGCGGGAGGACAGGCTCCTACAATGAGCAGTTCTTC.

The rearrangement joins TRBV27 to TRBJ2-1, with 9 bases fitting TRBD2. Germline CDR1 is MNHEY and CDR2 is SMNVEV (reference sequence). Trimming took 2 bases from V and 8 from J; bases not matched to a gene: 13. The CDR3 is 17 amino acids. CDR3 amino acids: CASSLPSRLAGLDEQFF. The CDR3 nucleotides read TGTGCCAGCAGTTTACCCAGTAGGCTAGCGGGACTCGATGAGCAGTTCTTC.

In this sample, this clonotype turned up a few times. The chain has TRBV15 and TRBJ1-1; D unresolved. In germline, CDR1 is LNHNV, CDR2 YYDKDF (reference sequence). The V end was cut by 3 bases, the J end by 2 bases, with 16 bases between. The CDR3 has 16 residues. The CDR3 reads CATSRTFFPGNTEAFF. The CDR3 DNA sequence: TGTGCCACCAGCAGGACGTTTTTTCCGGGCAACACTGAAGCTTTCTTT.

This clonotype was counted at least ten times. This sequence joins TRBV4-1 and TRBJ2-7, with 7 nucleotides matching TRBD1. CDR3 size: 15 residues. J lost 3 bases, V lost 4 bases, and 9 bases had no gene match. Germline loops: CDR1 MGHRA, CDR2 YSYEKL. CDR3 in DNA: TGCGCCAGCAGCCTCCGACAGGGTGGCAACTACGAGCAGTACTTC. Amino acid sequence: CASSLRQGGNYEQYF.

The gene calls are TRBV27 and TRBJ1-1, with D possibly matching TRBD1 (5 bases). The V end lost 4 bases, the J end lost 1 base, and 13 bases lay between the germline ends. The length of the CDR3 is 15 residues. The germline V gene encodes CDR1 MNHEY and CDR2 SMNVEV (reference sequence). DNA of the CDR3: TGTGCCAGCAGTTCGGGTTTCGGGGGGAACACTGAAGCTTTCTTT. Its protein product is CASSSGFGGNTEAFF.

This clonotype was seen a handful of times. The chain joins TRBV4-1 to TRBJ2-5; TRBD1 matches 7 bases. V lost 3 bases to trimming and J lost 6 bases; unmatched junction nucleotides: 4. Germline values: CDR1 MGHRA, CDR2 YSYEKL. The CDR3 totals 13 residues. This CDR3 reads CASSHRQGQTQYF. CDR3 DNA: TGCGCCAGCAGCCATAGACAGGGACAGACCCAGTACTTC.

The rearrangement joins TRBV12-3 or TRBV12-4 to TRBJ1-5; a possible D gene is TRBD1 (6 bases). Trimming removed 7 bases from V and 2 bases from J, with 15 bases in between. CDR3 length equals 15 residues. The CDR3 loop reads CASKLSHRGNQPQHF. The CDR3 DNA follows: TGTGCCAGCAAATTATCTCACAGGGGCAATCAGCCCCAGCATTTT.

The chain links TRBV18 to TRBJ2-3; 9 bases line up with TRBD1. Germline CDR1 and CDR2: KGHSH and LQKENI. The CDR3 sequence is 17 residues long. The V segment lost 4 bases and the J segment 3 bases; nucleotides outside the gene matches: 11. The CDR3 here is CASSLDDRDRVTDTQYF. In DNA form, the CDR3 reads TGTGCCAGCTCACTAGATGACCGGGACAGGGTGACAGATACGCAGTATTTT.

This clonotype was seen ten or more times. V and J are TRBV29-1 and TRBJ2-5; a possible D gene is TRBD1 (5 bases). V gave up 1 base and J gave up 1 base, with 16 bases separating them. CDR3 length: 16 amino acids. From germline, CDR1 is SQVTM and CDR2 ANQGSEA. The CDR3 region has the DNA TGCAGCGTTGAAGGAGGCTATACAGGACCCCAAGAGACCCAGTACTTC. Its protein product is CSVEGGYTGPQETQYF.

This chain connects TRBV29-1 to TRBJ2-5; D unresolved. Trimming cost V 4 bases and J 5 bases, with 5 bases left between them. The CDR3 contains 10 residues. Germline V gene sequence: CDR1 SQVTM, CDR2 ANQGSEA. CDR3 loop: CSVVDETQYF. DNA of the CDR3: TGCAGCGTTGTTGATGAGACCCAGTACTTC.

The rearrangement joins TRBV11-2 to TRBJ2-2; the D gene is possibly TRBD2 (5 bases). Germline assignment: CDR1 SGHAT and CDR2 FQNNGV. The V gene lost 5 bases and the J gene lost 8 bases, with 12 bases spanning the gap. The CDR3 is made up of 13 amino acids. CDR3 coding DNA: TGTGCCAGCAGCCTAGCATCGCTAGGGGAGCTGTTTTTT. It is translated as CASSLASLGELFF.

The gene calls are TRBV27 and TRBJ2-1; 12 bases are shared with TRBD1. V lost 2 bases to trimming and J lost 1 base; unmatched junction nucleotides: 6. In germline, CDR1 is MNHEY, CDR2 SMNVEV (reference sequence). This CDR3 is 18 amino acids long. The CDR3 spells CASSLGTGGYLSYNEQFF. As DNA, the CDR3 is TGTGCCAGCAGTTTAGGGACAGGGGGCTACCTTTCCTACAATGAGCAGTTCTTC.

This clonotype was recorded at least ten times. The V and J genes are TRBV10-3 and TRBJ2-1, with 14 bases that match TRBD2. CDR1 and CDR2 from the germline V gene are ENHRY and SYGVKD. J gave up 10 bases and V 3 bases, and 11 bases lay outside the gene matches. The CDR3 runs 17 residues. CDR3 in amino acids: CAISDPLGTSGSEEQFF. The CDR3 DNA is TGTGCCATCAGTGATCCCCTAGGGACTAGCGGGAGTGAGGAGCAGTTCTTC.

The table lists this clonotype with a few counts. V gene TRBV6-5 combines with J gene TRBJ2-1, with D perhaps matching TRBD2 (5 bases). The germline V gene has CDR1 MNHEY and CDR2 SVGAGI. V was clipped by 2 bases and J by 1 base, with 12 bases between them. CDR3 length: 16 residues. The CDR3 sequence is CASSYLGISSYNEQFF. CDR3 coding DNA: TGTGCCAGCAGTTACCTCGGGATCTCTTCCTACAATGAGCAGTTCTTC.

The CDR3 here is CASSTSYTGELFF. The CDR3 region has the DNA TGTGCCAGCAGTACATCCTACACCGGGGAGCTGTTTTTT. The chain combines TRBV7-3 with TRBJ2-2; D ambiguous. There are 13 residues in the CDR3. Trimming stripped 6 bases from V and 3 bases from J, with 8 bases between. Per the germline V gene, CDR1 is SGHTA and CDR2 is FQGTGA.

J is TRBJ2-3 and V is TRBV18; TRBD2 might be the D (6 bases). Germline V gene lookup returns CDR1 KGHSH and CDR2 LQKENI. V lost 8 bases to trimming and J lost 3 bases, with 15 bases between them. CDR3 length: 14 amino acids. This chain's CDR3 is CASALGEVTDTQYF. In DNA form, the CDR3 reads TGTGCCAGCGCCCTGGGGGAGGTTACAGATACGCAGTATTTT. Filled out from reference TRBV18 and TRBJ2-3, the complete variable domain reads NAGVMQNPRHLVRRRGQEARLRCSPMKGHSHVYWYRQLPEEGLKFMVYLQKENIIDESGMPKERFSAEFPKEGPSILRIQQVVRGDSAAYFCASALGEVTDTQYFGPGTRLTVL.

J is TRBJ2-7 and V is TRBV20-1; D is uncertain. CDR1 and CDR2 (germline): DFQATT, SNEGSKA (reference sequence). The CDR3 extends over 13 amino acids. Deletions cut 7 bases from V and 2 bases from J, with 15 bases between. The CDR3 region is CSGVRWSPYEQYF. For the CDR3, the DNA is TGCAGTGGGGTTCGTTGGTCGCCCTACGAGCAGTACTTC.

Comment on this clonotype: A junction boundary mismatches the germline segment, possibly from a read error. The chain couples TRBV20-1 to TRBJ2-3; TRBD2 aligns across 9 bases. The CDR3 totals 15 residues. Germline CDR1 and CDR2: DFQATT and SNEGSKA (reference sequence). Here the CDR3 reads CTARRLAESTDTQYF. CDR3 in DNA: TGCACTGCTCGACGACTAGCGGAAAGCACAGATACGCAGTATTTT.

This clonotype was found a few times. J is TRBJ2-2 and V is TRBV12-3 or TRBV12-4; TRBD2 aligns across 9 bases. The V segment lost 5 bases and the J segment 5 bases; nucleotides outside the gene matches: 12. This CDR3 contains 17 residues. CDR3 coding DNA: TGTGCCAGCAGTCCCGCGATAGCGGGAGTGTTTACCGGGGAGCTGTTTTTT. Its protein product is CASSPAIAGVFTGELFF.

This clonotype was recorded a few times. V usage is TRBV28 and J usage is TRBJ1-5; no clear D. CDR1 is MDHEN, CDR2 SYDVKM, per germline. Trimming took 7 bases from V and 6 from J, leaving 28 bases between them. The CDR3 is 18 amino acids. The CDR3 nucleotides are TGTGCCAGCACGACGAACTCATTCGGCCAGCTTCTAACTCAGCCCCAGCATTTT. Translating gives CASTTNSFGQLLTQPQHF.

The CDR3 is CASSPLRPGSYNEQFF. The CDR3 nucleotides read TGTGCCAGCTCACCACTTCGTCCCGGTTCCTACAATGAGCAGTTCTTC. The chain joins TRBV18 to TRBJ2-1; no definite D call. V lost 1 base, J lost 1 base, and 11 bases lay in between. CDR3 length: 16 residues. In germline, CDR1 is KGHSH, CDR2 LQKENI.

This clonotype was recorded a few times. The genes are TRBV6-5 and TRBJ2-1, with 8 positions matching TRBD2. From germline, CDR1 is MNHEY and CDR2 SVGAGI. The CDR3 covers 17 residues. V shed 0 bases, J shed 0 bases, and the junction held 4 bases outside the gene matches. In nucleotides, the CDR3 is TGTGCCAGCAGTTACTCGAATCGGGGGGGCTCCTACAATGAGCAGTTCTTC. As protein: CASSYSNRGGSYNEQFF.

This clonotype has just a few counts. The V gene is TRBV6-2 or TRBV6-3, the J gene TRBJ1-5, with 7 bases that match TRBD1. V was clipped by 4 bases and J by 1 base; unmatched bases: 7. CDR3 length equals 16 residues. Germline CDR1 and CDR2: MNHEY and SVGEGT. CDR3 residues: CASSSKGQTSNQPQHF. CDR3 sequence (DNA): TGTGCCAGCAGTTCCAAGGGACAGACAAGCAATCAGCCCCAGCATTTT.

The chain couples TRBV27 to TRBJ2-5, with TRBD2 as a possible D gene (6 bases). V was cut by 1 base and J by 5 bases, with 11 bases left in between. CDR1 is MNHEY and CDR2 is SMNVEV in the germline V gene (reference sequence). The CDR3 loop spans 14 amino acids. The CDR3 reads CASSLWQGGETQYF. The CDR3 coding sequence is TGTGCCAGCAGTTTATGGCAGGGAGGTGAGACCCAGTACTTC.

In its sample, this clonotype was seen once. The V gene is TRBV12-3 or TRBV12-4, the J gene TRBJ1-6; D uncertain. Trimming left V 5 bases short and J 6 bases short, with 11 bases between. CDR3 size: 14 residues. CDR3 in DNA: TGTGCCAGCAGTAGGGCGAATTCTAATTCACCCCTCCACTTT. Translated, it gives CASSRANSNSPLHF.